This TCR beta chain is drawn from a study of human T cells and chemical hapten exposure. Time point reported: pre-sensitization, week 0. Documented treatment: therapeutic diphenylcyclopropenone sensitization with weekly scalp DPC. TCRdb recomputed calls from the RACE reads with MiXCR, one row per CDR3 protein. The data hold approximately 60,000 distinct CDR3 sequences, with roughly a tenth observed a single time. In its sample, this clonotype was seen many times. CDR3 length equals 14 residues. V gave up 6 bases and J gave up 6 bases, with 18 bases separating them. CDR1 is MDHEN and CDR2 is SYDVKM in the germline V gene.

The origin of this receptor is a man aged 35 to 55 with alopecia areata. Some clones in this sample may be carry-over from other donors' samples. The rearrangement joins TRBV28 to TRBJ2-7, with D perhaps TRBD1 (5 bases). The sample consisted of whole blood, taken in connection with sensitization to the hapten diphenylcyclopropenone (DPC). Here the CDR3 DNA reads TGTGCCAGCAGCCTCTATATTTCAGGGATCGAGCAGTACTTC. Its protein is CASSLYISGIEQYF.